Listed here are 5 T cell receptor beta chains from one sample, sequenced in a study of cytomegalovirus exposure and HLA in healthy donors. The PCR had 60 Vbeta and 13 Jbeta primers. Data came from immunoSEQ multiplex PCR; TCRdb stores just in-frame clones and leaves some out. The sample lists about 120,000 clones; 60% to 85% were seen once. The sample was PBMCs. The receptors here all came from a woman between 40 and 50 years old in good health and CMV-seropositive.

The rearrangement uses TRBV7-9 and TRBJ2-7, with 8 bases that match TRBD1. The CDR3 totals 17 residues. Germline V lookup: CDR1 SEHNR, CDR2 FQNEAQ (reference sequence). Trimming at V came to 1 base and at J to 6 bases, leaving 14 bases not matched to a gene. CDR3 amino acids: CASSLGQGISGRTEQYF. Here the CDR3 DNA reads TGTGCCAGCAGCTTAGGACAGGGGATTTCTGGGAGGACCGAGCAGTACTTC.

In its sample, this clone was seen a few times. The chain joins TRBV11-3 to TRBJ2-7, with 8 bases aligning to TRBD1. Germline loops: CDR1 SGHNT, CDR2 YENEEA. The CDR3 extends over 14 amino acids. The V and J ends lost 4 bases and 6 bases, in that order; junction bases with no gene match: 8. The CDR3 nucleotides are TGTGCCAGCAGCTCTAGACAGGGGTCGTCCGAGCAGTACTTC. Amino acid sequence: CASSSRQGSSEQYF.

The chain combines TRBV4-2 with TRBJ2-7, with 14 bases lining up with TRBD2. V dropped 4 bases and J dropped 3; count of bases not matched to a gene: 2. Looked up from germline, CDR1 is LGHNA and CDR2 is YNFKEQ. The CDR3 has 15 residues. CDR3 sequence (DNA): TGTGCCAGCAGCCTGGGGACTAGCGGGGGCTACGAGCAGTACTTC. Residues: CASSLGTSGGYEQYF.

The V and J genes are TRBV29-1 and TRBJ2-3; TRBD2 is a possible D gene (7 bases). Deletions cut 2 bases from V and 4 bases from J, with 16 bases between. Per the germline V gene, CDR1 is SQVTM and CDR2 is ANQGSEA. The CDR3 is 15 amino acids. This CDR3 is CSVETGGISADTQYF. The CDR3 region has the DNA TGCAGCGTTGAAACGGGGGGCATTTCGGCAGATACGCAGTATTTT.

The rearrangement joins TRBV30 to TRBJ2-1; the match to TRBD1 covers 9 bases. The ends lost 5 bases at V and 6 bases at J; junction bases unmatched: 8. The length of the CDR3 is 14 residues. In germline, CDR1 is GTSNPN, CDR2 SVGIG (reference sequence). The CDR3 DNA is TGTGCCTGGGGTTCTGGGACAGGGTCCAATGAGCAGTTCTTC. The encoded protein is CAWGSGTGSNEQFF.